This T cell receptor (beta chain) was identified in a study of circulating CD8 cells and anti-PD-1 response in melanoma. Study at large: Nivolumab was given intravenously at 3 mg/kg every 2 weeks. Complete or partial response defined responders; stable or progressive disease, non-responders. Study-wide points: DNEG was most diverse; TIGIT repertoires were least diverse. At M1, fewer than 8% of TRB clonotypes appeared in multiple subsets.

The CDR3 is made up of 13 amino acids. With V trimmed by 4 bases and J by 6 bases, 5 bases remained unmatched. Germline CDR1 MDHEN, CDR2 SYDVKM. The QIAseq Immune Repertoire TCR panel built the libraries from roughly 16 ng of total RNA. TCRdb re-called the reads with MiXCR, one entry per CDR3 protein. The table records roughly 2,200 distinct CDR3 sequences, around 6.5% of them present only once. This clonotype is classed as medium-sized. What it binds is not known. From live CD3+CD8+TCRalphabeta+ cells, four PD-1 and/or TIGIT subsets were sorted. The chain joins TRBV28 to TRBJ1-2, with 7 bases matching TRBD1. Material: CD8+ T cells from PBMCs, obtained at baseline or after one month of anti-PD-1 therapy (not recorded which). This TCR came from a human donor with melanoma. CDR3 in amino acids: CASSSPGGNGYTF. CDR3 sequence (DNA): TGTGCCAGCAGTTCCCCAGGGGGTAATGGCTACACCTTC.